These 8 T cell receptor beta chains were all obtained from the same sample, sequenced in a study of OX40 agonist ivuxolimab in advanced cancers. The protocol was immunoSEQ multiplex PCR, while the TCRdb copy is restricted to in-frame clones and leaves out a portion. The table has around 49,000 clones, more than 75% seen once. The source was CD4+ or CD8+ T cells sorted from blood, collected in a trial of the OX40 agonist ivuxolimab. Receptor source: an adult with an advanced solid tumor such as melanoma, head and neck, liver or kidney cancer.

The V and J genes are TRBV18 and TRBJ2-4; 7 bases fit TRBD1. Trimming at V came to 0 bases and at J to 0 bases, leaving 11 bases not matched to a gene. This CDR3 is 19 amino acids long. Germline assignment: CDR1 KGHSH and CDR2 LQKENI. The CDR3 DNA follows: TGTGCCAGCTCACCACCCGGGCAAACCGGGACAGAAGCCAAAAACATTCAGTACTTC. Translation gives CASSPPGQTGTEAKNIQYF. The whole variable domain, filled in from reference TRBV18 and TRBJ2-4, reads NAGVMQNPRHLVRRRGQEARLRCSPMKGHSHVYWYRQLPEEGLKFMVYLQKENIIDESGMPKERFSAEFPKEGPSILRIQQVVRGDSAAYFCASSPPGQTGTEAKNIQYFGAGTRLSVL.

The count of this clone is one. This likely came from a read error, as a far larger clone is one base away. Other DNA sequences of this sample code for an identical CDR3. The rearrangement joins TRBV27 to TRBJ2-2; a weak D match, TRBD1 (5 bases). The CDR3 has 16 residues. Trimming shortened V by 0 bases and J by 4 bases, and 12 bases separated the two germline ends. Germline CDR1 is MNHEY and CDR2 is SMNVEV (reference sequence). In DNA form, the CDR3 reads TGTGCCAGCAGTTTATCTCCAGGGTCGGGCACCGGGGAGCTGTTTTTT. Translation gives CASSLSPGSGTGELFF.

This sequence joins TRBV6-5 and TRBJ1-1; D is ambiguous. The V gene lost 4 bases and the J gene lost 0 bases, with 9 bases spanning the gap. CDR3 length: 14 residues. Germline V lookup: CDR1 MNHEY, CDR2 SVGAGI. CDR3 sequence (DNA): TGTGCCAGCAGTTGGGCAGGCTTGAACACTGAAGCTTTCTTT. The encoded protein is CASSWAGLNTEAFF.

The J gene is TRBJ2-5, the V gene TRBV9, with TRBD1 matching 7 bases. The J call may be faulty, since TRBJ2-7 better matches the DNA end. Germline-derived CDR1 and CDR2 are SGDLS and YYNGEE. The CDR3 is 15 amino acids. CDR3: CASSVGVGGAYEQYF. As DNA, the CDR3 is TGTGCCAGCAGCGTAGGGGTAGGGGGCGCCTACGAGCAGTACTTC.

The rearrangement uses TRBV13 and TRBJ2-2; 8 bases match TRBD1. Germline CDR1 is PRHDT and CDR2 is FYEKMQ (reference sequence). CDR3 length: 15 residues. V shed 5 bases, J shed 3 bases, and the junction held 5 bases outside the gene matches. The chain's CDR3 is CASSPGGADTGELFF. DNA for the CDR3: TGTGCCAGCAGCCCAGGGGGCGCTGACACCGGGGAGCTGTTTTTT.

The genes are TRBV6-5 and TRBJ1-1; D is unresolved. This CDR3 spans 13 amino acids. Trimming took off 6 bases at V and 4 bases at J, with 12 bases between the two ends. The germline CDR1 and CDR2 sequences are MNHEY and SVGAGI. The CDR3 is CASRPGKGTEAFF. The CDR3 DNA sequence: TGTGCCAGCAGGCCGGGTAAAGGCACTGAAGCTTTCTTT.

This clone was seen a single time. This rearrangement joins TRBV6-1 to TRBJ1-5; D gene unclear. Trimming cost V 2 bases and J 6 bases, with 11 bases left between them. The germline V gene has CDR1 MNHNS and CDR2 SASEGT. CDR3 length equals 14 residues. CDR3 in DNA: TGTGCCAGCAGTGAAATTGGTTTAGGTCAGCCCCAGCATTTT. Translated, it gives CASSEIGLGQPQHF.

V gene TRBV9 combines with J gene TRBJ2-2; tentative D call: TRBD2 (6 bases). This CDR3 is built from 17 residues. With 4 bases removed from V and 0 bases from J, the gap between germline ends came to 16 bases. Germline lookup yields CDR1 SGDLS and CDR2 YYNGEE. In DNA, the CDR3 is TGTGCCAGCAGCACCTCTGGGGAGGCCGCGAACACCGGGGAGCTGTTTTTT. This encodes CASSTSGEAANTGELFF.